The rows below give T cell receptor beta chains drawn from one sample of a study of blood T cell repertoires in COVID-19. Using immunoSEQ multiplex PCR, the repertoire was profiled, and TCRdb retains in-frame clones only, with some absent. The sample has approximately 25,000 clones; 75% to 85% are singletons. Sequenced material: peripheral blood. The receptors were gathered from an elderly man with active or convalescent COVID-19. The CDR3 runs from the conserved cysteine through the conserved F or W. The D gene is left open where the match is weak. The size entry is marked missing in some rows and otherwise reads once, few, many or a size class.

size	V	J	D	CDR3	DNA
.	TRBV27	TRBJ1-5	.	CASSLGDSNQPQHF	TGTGCCAGCAGTTTAGGAGATAGCAATCAGCCCCAGCATTTT
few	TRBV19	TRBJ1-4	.	CASNRWYDEKLFF	TGTGCCAGTAACCGGTGGTACGATGAAAAACTGTTTTTT
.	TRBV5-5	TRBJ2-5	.	CASSFGFQETQYF	TGTGCCAGCAGCTTCGGGTTTCAAGAGACCCAGTACTTC
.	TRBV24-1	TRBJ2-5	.	CATSDTKTTAMYQETQYF	TGTGCCACCAGTGATACCAAGACTACCGCAATGTACCAAGAGACCCAGTACTTC
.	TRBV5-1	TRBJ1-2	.	CASSLPGISYGYTF	TGCGCCAGCAGCTTGCCCGGGATCAGCTATGGCTACACCTTC
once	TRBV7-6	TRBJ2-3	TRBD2	CASSLRGLAGVLDTQYF	TGTGCCAGCAGCCTTAGAGGGTTAGCGGGAGTTCTAGATACGCAGTATTTT
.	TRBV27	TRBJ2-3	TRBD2	CASSRMGLAGGPSTDTQYF	TGTGCCAGCAGTAGGATGGGGTTAGCGGGAGGGCCGAGCACAGATACGCAGTATTTT
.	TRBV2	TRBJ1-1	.	CASSNVRYRTEAFF	TGTGCCAGCAGTAACGTCAGGTACCGAACTGAAGCTTTCTTT
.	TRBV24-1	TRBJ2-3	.	CATSDLGVHSQYF	TGTGCCACCAGTGATTTGGGAGTTCATTCGCAGTATTTT
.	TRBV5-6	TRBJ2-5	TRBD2	CASSRKAGVGETQYF	TGTGCCAGCAGCCGAAAAGCGGGGGTGGGAGAGACCCAGTACTTC
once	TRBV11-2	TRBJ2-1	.	CASTSYNEQFF	TGTGCCAGCACTAGTTACAATGAGCAGTTCTTC
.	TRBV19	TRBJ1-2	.	CASIQGNYGYTF	TGTGCCAGTATCCAGGGCAACTATGGCTACACCTTC
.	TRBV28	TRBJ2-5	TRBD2	CASSLTREGRETQYF	TGTGCCAGCAGTTTAACGCGGGAGGGCCGAGAGACCCAGTACTTC
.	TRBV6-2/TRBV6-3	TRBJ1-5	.	CASSYGGSSQHF	TGTGCCAGCAGTTACGGAGGATCGTCCCAGCATTTT
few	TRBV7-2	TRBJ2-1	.	CASSWTSGVLNEQFF	TGTGCCAGCAGCTGGACGAGCGGCGTTCTGAATGAGCAGTTCTTC
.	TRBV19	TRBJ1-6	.	CASSIGAGHSPLHF	TGTGCCAGTAGTATCGGCGCAGGGCACTCACCCCTCCACTTT
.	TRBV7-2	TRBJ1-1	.	CASSPTLVIENTEAFF	TGTGCCAGCAGCCCCACTTTAGTAATAGAGAACACTGAAGCTTTCTTT
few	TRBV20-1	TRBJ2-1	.	CSAAPGGEQFF	TGCAGTGCGGCCCCCGGCGGTGAGCAGTTCTTC
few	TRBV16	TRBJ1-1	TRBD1	CASSQSTGGTGFLFSPNTEAFF	TGTGCCAGCAGCCAATCGACGGGCGGGACAGGTTTCCTTTTCTCCCCAAACACTGAAGCTTTCTTT
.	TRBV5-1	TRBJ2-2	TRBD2	CASSSRLAGGNTGELFF	TGCGCCAGCAGCTCGCGACTAGCGGGGGGAAACACCGGGGAGCTGTTTTTT
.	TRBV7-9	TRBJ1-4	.	CASSFRGSVEKLFF	TGTGCCAGCAGCTTCAGGGGAAGCGTTGAAAAACTGTTTTTT
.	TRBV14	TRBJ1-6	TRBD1	CASSRLGQGRSPLHF	TGTGCCAGCAGCCGACTGGGACAGGGGAGATCACCCCTCCACTTT
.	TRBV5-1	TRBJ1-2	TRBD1	CASSLGTGGRGYTF	TGCGCCAGCAGCTTGGGGACAGGGGGGCGCGGCTACACCTTC
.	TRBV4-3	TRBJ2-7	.	CASSQDWADTYYEQYF	TGCGCCAGCAGCCAAGATTGGGCAGATACCTACTACGAGCAGTACTTC
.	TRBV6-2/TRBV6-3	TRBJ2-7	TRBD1	CASSTPSDRGPEQYF	TGTGCCAGCAGTACCCCCTCGGACAGGGGACCCGAGCAGTACTTC
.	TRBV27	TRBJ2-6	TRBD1	CASSSRTGGFSGANVLTF	TGTGCCAGCAGTTCCCGGACAGGGGGTTTCTCTGGGGCCAACGTCCTGACTTTC
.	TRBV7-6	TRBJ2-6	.	CASSFGSVSGANVLTF	TGTGCCAGCAGCTTTGGCAGCGTGTCTGGGGCCAACGTCCTGACTTTC
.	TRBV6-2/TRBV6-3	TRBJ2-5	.	CASSGYQETQYF	TGTGCCAGCAGTGGCTACCAAGAGACCCAGTACTTC
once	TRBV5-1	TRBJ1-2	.	CASSLEQIYGYTF	TGCGCCAGCAGCTTGGAACAGATCTATGGCTACACCTTC